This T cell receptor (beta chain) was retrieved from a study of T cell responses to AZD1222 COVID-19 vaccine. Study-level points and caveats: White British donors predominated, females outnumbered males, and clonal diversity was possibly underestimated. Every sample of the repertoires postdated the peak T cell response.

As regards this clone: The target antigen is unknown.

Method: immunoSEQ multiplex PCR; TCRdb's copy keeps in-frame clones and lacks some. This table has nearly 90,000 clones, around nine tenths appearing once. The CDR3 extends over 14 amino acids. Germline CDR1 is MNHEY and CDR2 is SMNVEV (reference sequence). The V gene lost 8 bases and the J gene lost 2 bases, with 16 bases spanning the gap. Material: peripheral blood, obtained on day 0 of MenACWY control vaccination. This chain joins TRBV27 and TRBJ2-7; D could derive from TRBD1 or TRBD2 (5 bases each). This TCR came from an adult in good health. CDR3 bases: TGTGCCAGCGCGAGGGACCGCCGGACCTACGAGCAGTACTTC. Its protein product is CASARDRRTYEQYF.